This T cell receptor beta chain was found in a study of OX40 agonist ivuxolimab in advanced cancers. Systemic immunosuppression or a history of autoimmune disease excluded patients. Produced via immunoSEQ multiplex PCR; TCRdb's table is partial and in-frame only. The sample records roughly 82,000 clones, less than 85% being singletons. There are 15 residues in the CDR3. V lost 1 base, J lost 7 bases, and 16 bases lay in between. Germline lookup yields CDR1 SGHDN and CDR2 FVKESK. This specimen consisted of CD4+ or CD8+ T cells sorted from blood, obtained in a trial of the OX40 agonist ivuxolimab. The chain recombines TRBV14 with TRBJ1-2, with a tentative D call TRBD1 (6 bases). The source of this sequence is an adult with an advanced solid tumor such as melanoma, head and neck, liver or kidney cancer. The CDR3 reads CASSQVRTQGSGYTF. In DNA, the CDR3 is TGTGCCAGCAGCCAAGTCCGGACTCAGGGGAGTGGCTACACCTTC. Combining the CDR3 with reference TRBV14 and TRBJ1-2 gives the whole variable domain EAGVTQFPSHSVIEKGQTVTLRCDPISGHDNLYWYRRVMGKEIKFLLHFVKESKQDESGMPNNRFLAERTGGTYSTLKVQPAELEDSGVYFCASSQVRTQGSGYTFGSGTRLTVV.